The 31 T cell receptor beta chains presented below share a single source sample, sequenced in a study of spatial heterogeneity in lung cancer. Time point in this sample: blood at routine non-recurrence follow-up after resection. TCRdb re-derived calls from the 5' RACE reads in MiXCR, one entry per CDR3 protein. The sample carries about 45,000 distinct CDR3 sequences, under 25% recorded once. Sequenced material: PBMCs, taken at follow-up. The receptors stem from a female donor with early-stage non-small cell lung cancer.

The rearrangement uses TRBV7-9 and TRBJ1-1, with D perhaps TRBD1 (6 bases). Germline values: CDR1 SEHNR, CDR2 FQNEAQ (reference sequence). Trimming pared 3 bases from V and 6 bases from J, leaving 14 bases between. The CDR3 is made up of 14 amino acids. CDR3 in amino acids: CASSLPQGSPEAFF. CDR3 nucleotide sequence: TGTGCCAGCAGCTTGCCACAGGGATCCCCTGAAGCTTTCTTT. Together with reference TRBV7-9 and TRBJ1-1, the CDR3 gives the full variable domain: DTGVSQNPRHKITKRGQNVTFRCDPISEHNRLYWYRQTLGQGPEFLTYFQNEAQLEKSRLLSDRFSAERPKGSFSTLEIQRTEQGDSAMYLCASSLPQGSPEAFFGQGTRLTVV.

The chain joins TRBV6-5 to TRBJ2-3; 11 nucleotides match TRBD2. The junction had 4 bases not matched to a gene; V was cut back by 7 bases and J by 1 base. Germline values: CDR1 MNHEY, CDR2 SVGAGI. The CDR3 consists of 15 residues. The CDR3 loop reads CASTTSGRGTDTQYF. As DNA, the CDR3 is TGTGCCAGCACAACTAGCGGGAGAGGCACAGATACGCAGTATTTT.

The chain couples TRBV5-1 to TRBJ1-1; D is possibly TRBD1 (5 bases). Deletions cut 5 bases from V and 2 bases from J, with 10 bases between. The length of the CDR3 is 13 residues. The germline gives CDR1 SGHRS, CDR2 YFSETQ. CDR3 protein: CASRIGGNTEAFF. For the CDR3, the DNA is TGCGCCAGCAGGATCGGGGGTAACACTGAAGCTTTCTTT.

This clonotype was detected only once. J is TRBJ2-7 and V is TRBV5-1; 7 bases agree with TRBD1. Germline CDR1 reads SGHRS; CDR2 reads YFSETQ. The CDR3 totals 16 residues. V lost 4 bases and J lost 6; bases outside the gene matches: 16. The CDR3 DNA reads as TGCGCCAGCAGCCCTGGGGCGATACAGGGGAAGTCCGAGCAGTACGTC. Amino acid sequence: CASSPGAIQGKSEQYV.

About this clonotype: This may be a read error: a much more frequent sequence differs by one nucleotide. It is unclear where the CDR3 begins or ends on the DNA, so no DNA is shown, and the CDR3 is as TCRdb lists it. This chain links TRBV18 with TRBJ2-7; the DNA was not used to check the table's D call, TRBD1. Germline lookup yields CDR1 KGHSH and CDR2 LQKENI. The CDR3 spans 15 residues, counting both ends. The CDR3 is CASSRVGTGATELYF.

In its sample, this clonotype was seen a few times. This chain links TRBV20-1 with TRBJ1-2; 12 nucleotides match TRBD1. The J segment lost 7 bases and the V segment lost 5 bases, leaving 5 bases of the junction unmatched. CDR3 length: 13 residues. In germline, CDR1 is DFQATT, CDR2 SNEGSKA (reference sequence). For the CDR3, the DNA is TGCAGTGCTCCGGGACAGGGGGCAGTTGGCTACACCTTC. Its protein product is CSAPGQGAVGYTF.

The V gene is TRBV2, the J gene TRBJ2-1, with D unclear. Per the germline V gene, CDR1 is SNHLY and CDR2 is FYNNEI. Trimming took 6 bases from V and 4 from J, leaving 4 bases between them. The length of the CDR3 is 11 residues. CDR3 DNA sequence: TGTGCCAGCAGCCCATACAATGAGCAGTTCTTC. It is translated as CASSPYNEQFF. Combining the CDR3 with reference TRBV2 and TRBJ2-1 gives the whole variable domain EPEVTQTPSHQVTQMGQEVILRCVPISNHLYFYWYRQILGQKVEFLVSFYNNEISEKSEIFDDQFSVERPDGSNFTLKIRSTKLEDSAMYFCASSPYNEQFFGPGTRLTVL.

The chain employs TRBV12-3 or TRBV12-4 and TRBJ1-1, with D hard to call. The germline V and J ends were trimmed by 3 bases and 2 bases, with 10 bases remaining between them. This CDR3 comprises 14 residues. The chain's CDR3 is CASSFLTPNTEAFF. The CDR3 region has the DNA TGTGCCAGCAGTTTCCTGACTCCCAACACTGAAGCTTTCTTT.

This clonotype has at least ten counts. This sequence joins TRBV7-8 and TRBJ2-1; no definite D call. Trimming removed 3 bases at V and 6 bases at J, with 12 bases between. The CDR3 is made up of 14 amino acids. Germline lookup yields CDR1 SGHVS and CDR2 FQNEAQ. The CDR3 is CASSFVGHLNEQFF. The CDR3 DNA reads TGTGCCAGCAGCTTCGTTGGGCACCTCAATGAGCAGTTCTTC.

This clonotype was seen more than once but under ten times. V gene TRBV6-6 combines with J gene TRBJ1-6; D perhaps matches TRBD1 (5 bases). CDR1 is MNHNY and CDR2 is SVGAGI in the germline V gene (reference sequence). Trimming stripped 6 bases from V and 7 bases from J, with 16 bases between. There are 15 residues in the CDR3. The CDR3 loop is CASSSAGPSNSPLHF. The CDR3, as DNA: TGTGCCAGCAGCTCCGCGGGACCGTCGAATTCACCCCTCCACTTT.

This clonotype showed up many times. The rearrangement uses TRBV7-9 and TRBJ1-5, with unresolved D. The CDR3 extends over 12 amino acids. Trimming shortened V by 2 bases and J by 5 bases, and 4 bases separated the two germline ends. Per the germline V gene, CDR1 is SEHNR and CDR2 is FQNEAQ (reference sequence). The CDR3 nucleotides are TGTGCCAGCAGCTTACCCGATCAGCCCCAGCATTTT. This codes for CASSLPDQPQHF.

The sample holds many counts of this clonotype. V is TRBV20-1 and J is TRBJ2-3, with D possibly being TRBD2 (5 bases). Trimming left V 6 bases short and J 0 bases short, with 13 bases between. CDR1 is DFQATT, CDR2 SNEGSKA, per germline (reference sequence). The CDR3 is made up of 14 amino acids. CDR3 amino acids: CSARGWESTDTQYF. CDR3 coding DNA: TGCAGTGCCCGAGGTTGGGAGAGCACAGATACGCAGTATTTT.

The sample holds a few counts of this clonotype. V gene TRBV19 combines with J gene TRBJ1-2; maybe TRBD1 (6 bases). V was trimmed by 5 bases and J by 6 bases, leaving 19 bases between them. Germline CDR1 reads LNHDA; CDR2 reads SQIVND (reference sequence). This CDR3 contains 15 residues. CDR3 amino acids: CASSDRAWGGDGYTF. The CDR3 coding sequence is TGTGCCAGTAGTGACCGTGCGTGGGGGGGCGATGGCTACACCTTC.

This sequence joins TRBV11-1 and TRBJ2-1, with unresolved D. CDR3 length: 12 amino acids. Trimming left V 0 bases short and J 6 bases short, with 3 bases between. Germline CDR1 and CDR2: SGHAT and FQDESV (reference sequence). As DNA, the CDR3 is TGTGCCAGCAGCTTAGCTTTCAATGAGCAGTTCTTC. Protein product: CASSLAFNEQFF.

This clonotype was found a few times. The chain recombines TRBV5-1 with TRBJ2-5; 9 nucleotides line up with TRBD2. CDR1 is SGHRS, CDR2 YFSETQ, per germline. The CDR3 has 14 amino acids. V dropped 1 base and J dropped 5; count of bases not matched to a gene: 3. DNA of the CDR3: TGCGCCAGCAGCTTGCGTAGCGGGAGTGAGACCCAGTACTTC. Protein sequence: CASSLRSGSETQYF.

There are a few counts of this clonotype. The chain links TRBV5-5 to TRBJ2-1, with TRBD2 identical over 7 bases. J lost 2 bases, V lost 0 bases, and 5 bases had no gene match. Germline V lookup: CDR1 SGHKS, CDR2 YYEKEE (reference sequence). The CDR3 contains 16 residues. This CDR3 reads CASSLVPGGTYNEQFF. In DNA, the CDR3 is TGTGCCAGCAGCTTGGTACCGGGAGGAACCTACAATGAGCAGTTCTTC.

This clonotype was observed a few times. The J gene is TRBJ2-5, the V gene TRBV6-1; weak D call: TRBD2 (7 bases). This CDR3 contains 18 residues. Trimming stripped 0 bases from V and 6 bases from J, with 23 bases between. The V gene's germline CDR1 is MNHNS and CDR2 SASEGT. This CDR3 is CASSEALLGGASKQTQYF. As DNA, the CDR3 is TGTGCCAGCAGTGAAGCCCTTCTAGGGGGGGCTTCGAAGCAGACCCAGTACTTC.

In this sample, this clonotype turned up many times. This sequence joins TRBV29-1 and TRBJ1-1; 7 nucleotides align to TRBD1. There are 16 residues in the CDR3. V lost 6 bases, J lost 5 bases, and 18 bases stayed unmatched. Germline CDR1 is SQVTM and CDR2 is ANQGSEA. CDR3 amino acids: CSVRGSTGLGETEAFF. For the CDR3, the DNA is TGCAGCGTCCGAGGGTCGACAGGGCTCGGCGAGACTGAAGCTTTCTTT.

In its sample, this clonotype was seen many times. The CDR3 DNA reads as TGTGCCAGCAGCCTCCCCCTAGCGGGAAAACACCCCGGGGAGCTGTTTTTT. It encodes CASSLPLAGKHPGELFF. The rearrangement joins TRBV4-2 to TRBJ2-2, with 9 bases aligning to TRBD2. V lost 4 bases to trimming and J lost 6 bases; unmatched junction nucleotides: 12. CDR1 and CDR2 from the germline V gene are LGHNA and YNFKEQ. The CDR3 runs 17 residues.

J is TRBJ2-3 and V is TRBV20-1; D is uncertain. The CDR3 consists of 13 residues. V gave up 7 bases and J gave up 8 bases, with 19 bases separating them. Germline loops: CDR1 DFQATT, CDR2 SNEGSKA (reference sequence). The CDR3 is CSVPGPERSTQYF. CDR3 nucleotide sequence: TGCAGTGTACCGGGCCCCGAACGTAGTACGCAGTATTTT.

This clonotype has ten or more counts. The chain carries TRBV7-6 and TRBJ2-1, with 10 bases identical to TRBD2. V lost 1 base and J lost 0; bases outside the gene matches: 6. CDR1 is SGHVS, CDR2 FNYEAQ, per germline. The CDR3 totals 18 residues. Written as DNA, the CDR3 is TGTGCCAGCAGCTTAGTACGAGCGGGAGGGGACTCCTACAATGAGCAGTTCTTC. Its translation: CASSLVRAGGDSYNEQFF.

This clonotype was detected a few times. The chain recombines TRBV5-4 with TRBJ1-1; maybe TRBD1 (5 bases). The CDR3 loop spans 17 amino acids. The V gene's germline CDR1 is SGHNT and CDR2 YYREEE (reference sequence). The V gene lost 1 base and the J gene lost 0 bases, with 16 bases spanning the gap. CDR3 region: CASSLKEGSPLNTEAFF. The CDR3 DNA sequence: TGTGCCAGCAGCTTGAAGGAGGGGTCGCCTTTGAACACTGAAGCTTTCTTT. Filled out from reference TRBV5-4 and TRBJ1-1, the complete variable domain reads ETGVTQSPTHLIKTRGQQVTLRCSSQSGHNTVSWYQQALGQGPQFIFQYYREEENGRGNFPPRFSGLQFPNYSSELNVNALELDDSALYLCASSLKEGSPLNTEAFFGQGTRLTVV.

J is TRBJ2-7 and V is TRBV28; weak D call: TRBD1 (6 bases). V was pared by 7 bases and J by 4 bases, with 17 bases between. The CDR3 extends over 14 amino acids. In germline, CDR1 is MDHEN, CDR2 SYDVKM. CDR3 bases: TGTGCCAGCAAGAGAAACAGGGTTCCGTACGAGCAGTACGTC. Translation: CASKRNRVPYEQYV.

This clonotype was detected only a few times. The chain recombines TRBV7-9 with TRBJ2-5, with unresolved D. The CDR3 contains 17 residues. The ends were cut back, 4 bases at V and 0 bases at J, with 18 bases in the middle. In germline, CDR1 is SEHNR, CDR2 FQNEAQ (reference sequence). This CDR3 is CASSSQRRPRYQETQYF. As DNA, the CDR3 is TGTGCCAGCAGCTCACAGAGAAGGCCAAGATACCAAGAGACCCAGTACTTC.

A note on this clonotype: Since a much larger clone is just one base distant, this may be a read error. The CDR3 DNA reads TGCGCCAGCAGCTTTAATGGTGACTATGGCTGCACCTTC. This codes for CASSFNGDYGCTF. The chain combines TRBV5-1 with TRBJ1-2; D is uncertain. The V gene's germline CDR1 is SGHRS and CDR2 YFSETQ. The CDR3 is 13 residues long.

This clonotype was recorded many times. This rearrangement joins TRBV2 to TRBJ1-3; 8 bases line up with TRBD1. The length of the CDR3 is 14 residues. CDR1 and CDR2 from the germline V gene are SNHLY and FYNNEI. Trimming took 2 bases from V and 3 from J; bases not matched to a gene: 0. The CDR3 protein is CASSETGGGNTIYF. The CDR3 nucleotides read TGTGCCAGCAGTGAAACAGGGGGTGGAAACACCATATATTTT.

J is TRBJ1-5 and V is TRBV3-1, with unresolved D. The germline gives CDR1 LGHDT, CDR2 YNNKEL (reference sequence). Trimming removed 4 bases at V and 9 bases at J, with 13 bases between. CDR3 length equals 13 residues. The CDR3 reads CASSPVGSGPQHF. In DNA, the CDR3 is TGTGCCAGCAGCCCCGTGGGGAGTGGGCCCCAGCATTTT. The full variable domain, completed using reference TRBV3-1 and TRBJ1-5, is DTAVSQTPKYLVTQMGNDKSIKCEQNLGHDTMYWYKQDSKKFLKIMFSYNNKELIINETVPNRFSPKSPDKAHLNLHINSLELGDSAVYFCASSPVGSGPQHFGDGTRLSIL.

The chain couples TRBV20-1 to TRBJ2-5; 9 bases agree with TRBD2. The junction had 10 bases not matched to a gene; V was cut back by 3 bases and J by 5 bases. The CDR3 is made up of 15 amino acids. Germline V gives CDR1 DFQATT, CDR2 SNEGSKA (reference sequence). The CDR3 is CSASYAGGPFETQYF. In DNA, the CDR3 is TGCAGTGCTAGTTATGCGGGGGGGCCTTTCGAGACCCAGTACTTC.

This clonotype was detected a few times. The CDR3 loop reads CATRAAVSASTDTQYF. The CDR3 DNA reads TGTGCCACCCGGGCAGCGGTCTCTGCGAGCACAGATACGCAGTATTTT. The chain is built from TRBV5-4 and TRBJ2-3, with D perhaps matching TRBD2 (5 bases). V was trimmed by 9 bases and J by 0 bases, leaving 20 bases between them. The CDR3 covers 16 residues. Germline V gene lookup returns CDR1 SGHNT and CDR2 YYREEE (reference sequence).

In this sample, this clonotype turned up a few times. V is TRBV5-4 and J is TRBJ2-2; 11 bases are shared with TRBD2. Trimming cost V 3 bases and J 4 bases; bases outside gene matches: 5. Germline values: CDR1 SGHNT, CDR2 YYREEE (reference sequence). The CDR3 is 16 residues long. The CDR3 region has the DNA TGTGCCAGCAGCTCACTAGCGGGGGCCGTCACCGGGGAGCTGTTTTTT. This encodes CASSSLAGAVTGELFF.

This clonotype was seen ten or more times. This CDR3 is CASSLQGGQPQHF. The CDR3 bases are TGTGCCAGTAGTCTCCAGGGGGGACAGCCCCAGCATTTT. The chain recombines TRBV19 with TRBJ1-5; TRBD1 aligns across 7 bases. CDR1 and CDR2 from the germline V gene are LNHDA and SQIVND (reference sequence). V lost 5 bases and J lost 7; bases outside the gene matches: 5. CDR3 size: 13 residues.